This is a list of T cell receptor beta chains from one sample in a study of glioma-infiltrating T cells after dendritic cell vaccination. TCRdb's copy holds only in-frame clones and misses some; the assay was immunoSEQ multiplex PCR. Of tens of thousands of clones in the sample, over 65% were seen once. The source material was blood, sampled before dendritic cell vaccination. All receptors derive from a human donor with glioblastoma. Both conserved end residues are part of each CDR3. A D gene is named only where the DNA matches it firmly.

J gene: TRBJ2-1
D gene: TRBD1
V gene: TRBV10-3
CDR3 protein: CAISESLTGGLNEQFF

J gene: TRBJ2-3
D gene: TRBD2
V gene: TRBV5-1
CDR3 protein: CASSLDGGAGDTQYF

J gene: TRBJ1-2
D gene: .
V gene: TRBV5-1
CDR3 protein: CASSSGTSYGYTF

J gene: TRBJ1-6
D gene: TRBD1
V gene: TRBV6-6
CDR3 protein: CASSTGTGGRSPLHF

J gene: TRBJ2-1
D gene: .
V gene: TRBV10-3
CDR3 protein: CAISESPGTPQFF

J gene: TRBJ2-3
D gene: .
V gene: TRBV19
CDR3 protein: CASRPPALDTQYF

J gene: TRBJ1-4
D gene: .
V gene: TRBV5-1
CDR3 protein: CASSSQGNNNEKLFF

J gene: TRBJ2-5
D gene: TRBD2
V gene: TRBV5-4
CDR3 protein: CASSLPSGRGQETQYF

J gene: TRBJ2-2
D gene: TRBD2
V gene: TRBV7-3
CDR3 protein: CASSLSLAGLTGELFF

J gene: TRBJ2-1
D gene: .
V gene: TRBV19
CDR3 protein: CASSIGLNRNEQFF

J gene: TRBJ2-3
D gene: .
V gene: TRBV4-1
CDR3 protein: CASSQDHYSSTDTQYF

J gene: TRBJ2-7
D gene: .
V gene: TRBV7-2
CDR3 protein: CASSLGHGGGIISYEQYF

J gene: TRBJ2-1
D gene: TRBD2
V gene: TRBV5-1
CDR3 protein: CASSPQSGGYNEQFF

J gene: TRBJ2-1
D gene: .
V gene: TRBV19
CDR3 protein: CASSIVRGANNEQFF

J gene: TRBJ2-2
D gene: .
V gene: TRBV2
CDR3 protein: CASSGSGQNTGELFF

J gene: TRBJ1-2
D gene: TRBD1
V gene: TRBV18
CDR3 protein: CASSAGQGQSYGYTF

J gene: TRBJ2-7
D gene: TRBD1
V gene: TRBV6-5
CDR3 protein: CASTWGQYDEQYF

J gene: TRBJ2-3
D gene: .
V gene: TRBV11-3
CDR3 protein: CASSLQGTDTQYF

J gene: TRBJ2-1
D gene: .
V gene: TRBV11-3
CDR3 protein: CASSLEEGEFF

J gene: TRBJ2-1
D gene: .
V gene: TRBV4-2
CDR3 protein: CASSLRDSPWEQFF